This T cell receptor (beta chain) was recorded in a study of beta chain features in type 1 diabetes. Expressed TCRB transcripts were sequenced because the entire RNA isolate underwent reverse transcription. Some clones are missing from TCRdb's copy, which holds only in-frame ones; the method was immunoSEQ multiplex PCR. The table lists around 710,000 clones, roughly an eighth of them singletons. The authors obtained over 95% purity in all sorted populations. Whole-study results and caveats: People with Type 1 diabetes carried modestly yet significantly shorter TCRB CDR3s in all four CD4+ subsets.

Trimming removed 5 bases at V and 6 bases at J, with 19 bases between. The germline V gene encodes CDR1 SGHTA and CDR2 FQGNSA. This CDR3 comprises 15 residues. This clone was seen at least ten times. As yet, its antigen is unknown. The chain is built from TRBV7-2 and TRBJ1-2, with a possible D match to TRBD1 (5 bases). This TCR derives from a man aged 30 to 39 with type 1 diabetes. Sequencing input: naive CD4+ T cells from blood. CDR3 nucleotides: TGTGCCAGCAGCCCAGCGTACAGGAGGCTGGATGGCTACACCTTC. Translation: CASSPAYRRLDGYTF.